One T cell receptor beta chain is described in this entry. Its antigen remains unknown. This entry belongs to a study of T cells in Graves' hyperthyroidism and ophthalmopathy. Study summary: The authors collected peripheral blood at initial diagnosis, before any treatment. Study-level findings and limits: Ophthalmopathy, which appeared later, was predicted by the model a median about 6 months before onset.

Amplification of TCR beta CDR3 regions was performed using RNA transcripts as template. HTBI primers were used for first-round RT-PCR of the TCR CDR3. TCRdb analysed the multiplex PCR reads with MiXCR anew, one entry per CDR3 protein. This table has about 500,000 distinct CDR3 sequences, 17% appearing once. Germline V gene data show CDR1 as SQVTM and CDR2 as ANQGSEA. V lost 7 bases, J lost 0 bases, and 2 bases stayed unmatched. There are 13 residues in the CDR3. Exclusion followed for patients with uncontrolled infection, other autoimmune disease, pregnancy or lactation. Sequenced: blood. The sequence came from a woman between 18 and 30 years old with Graves' ophthalmopathy. The V call is TRBV29-1, the J call TRBJ2-2; 7 bases map to TRBD1. CDR3 amino acids: CSGTGANTGELFF. The DNA of the CDR3 is TGCAGCGGGACAGGAGCGAACACCGGGGAGCTGTTTTTT.